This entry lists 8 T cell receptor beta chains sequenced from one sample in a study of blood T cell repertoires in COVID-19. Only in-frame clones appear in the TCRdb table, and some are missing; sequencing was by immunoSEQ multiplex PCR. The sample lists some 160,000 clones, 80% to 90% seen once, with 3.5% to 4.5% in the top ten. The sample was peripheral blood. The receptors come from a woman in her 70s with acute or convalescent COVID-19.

CDR3 in DNA: TGTGCCAGCAGTTACTCGAGTCGGGACAGGTCCCCTTCACCCCTCCACTTT. It specifies CASSYSSRDRSPSPLHF. V usage is TRBV6-2 or TRBV6-3 and J usage is TRBJ1-6; 8 bases line up with TRBD1. The ends lost 0 bases at V and 9 bases at J; junction bases unmatched: 10. The length of the CDR3 is 17 residues. The germline V gene encodes CDR1 MNHEY and CDR2 SVGEGT.

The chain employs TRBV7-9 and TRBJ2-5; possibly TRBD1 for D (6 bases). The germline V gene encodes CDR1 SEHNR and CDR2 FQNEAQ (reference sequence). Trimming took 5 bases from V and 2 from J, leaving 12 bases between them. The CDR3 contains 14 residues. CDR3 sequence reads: CASSPGQSQETQYF. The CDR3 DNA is TGTGCCAGCAGCCCTGGACAGTCTCAAGAGACCCAGTACTTC.

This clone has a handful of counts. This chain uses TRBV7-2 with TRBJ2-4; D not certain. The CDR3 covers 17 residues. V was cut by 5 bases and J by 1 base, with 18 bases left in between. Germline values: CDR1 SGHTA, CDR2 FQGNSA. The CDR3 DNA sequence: TGTGCCAGCAGCGCCCATAGAAATGCCCTGGCCAAAAACATTCAGTACTTC. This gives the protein CASSAHRNALAKNIQYF.

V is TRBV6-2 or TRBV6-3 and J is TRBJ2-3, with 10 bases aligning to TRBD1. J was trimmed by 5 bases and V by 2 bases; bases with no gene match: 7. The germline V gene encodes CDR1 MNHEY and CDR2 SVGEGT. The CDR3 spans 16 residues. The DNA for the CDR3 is TGTGCCAGCAGTTACCAGACAGGGGGCTGGGAAGATACGCAGTATTTT. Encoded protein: CASSYQTGGWEDTQYF.

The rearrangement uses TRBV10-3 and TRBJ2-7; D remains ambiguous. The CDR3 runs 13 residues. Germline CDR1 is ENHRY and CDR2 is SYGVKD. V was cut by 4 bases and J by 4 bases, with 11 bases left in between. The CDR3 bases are TGTGCCATCAGTGGACTGGTCGAGTACGAGCAGTACTTC. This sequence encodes CAISGLVEYEQYF.

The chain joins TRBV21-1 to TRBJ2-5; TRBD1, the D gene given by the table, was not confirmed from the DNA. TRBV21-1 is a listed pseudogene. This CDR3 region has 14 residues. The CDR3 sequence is CASSSHRGDETQYF. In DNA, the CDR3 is TGTGCCAGCAGCAGCCACAGGGGTGACGAGACCCAGTACTTC.

CDR3 coding DNA: TGTGCCACCAGTCGGCAGGAAGAGACCCAGTACTTC. Its protein product is CATSRQEETQYF. This chain joins TRBV15 and TRBJ2-5; D is unresolved. Germline V CDR1 and CDR2: LNHNV, YYDKDF (reference sequence). There are 12 residues in the CDR3. The germline V and J ends were trimmed by 6 bases and 3 bases, with 8 bases remaining between them.

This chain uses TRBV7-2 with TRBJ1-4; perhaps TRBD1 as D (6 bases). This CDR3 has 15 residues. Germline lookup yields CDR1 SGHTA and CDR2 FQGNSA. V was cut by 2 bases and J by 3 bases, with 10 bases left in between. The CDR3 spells CASSLQGRANEKLFF. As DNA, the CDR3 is TGTGCCAGCAGCTTACAGGGGCGTGCTAATGAAAAACTGTTTTTT. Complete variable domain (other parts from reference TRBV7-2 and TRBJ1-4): GAGVSQSPSNKVTEKGKDVELRCDPISGHTALYWYRQSLGQGLEFLIYFQGNSAPDKSGLPSDRFSAERTGGSVSTLTIQRTQQEDSAVYLCASSLQGRANEKLFFGSGTQLSVL.